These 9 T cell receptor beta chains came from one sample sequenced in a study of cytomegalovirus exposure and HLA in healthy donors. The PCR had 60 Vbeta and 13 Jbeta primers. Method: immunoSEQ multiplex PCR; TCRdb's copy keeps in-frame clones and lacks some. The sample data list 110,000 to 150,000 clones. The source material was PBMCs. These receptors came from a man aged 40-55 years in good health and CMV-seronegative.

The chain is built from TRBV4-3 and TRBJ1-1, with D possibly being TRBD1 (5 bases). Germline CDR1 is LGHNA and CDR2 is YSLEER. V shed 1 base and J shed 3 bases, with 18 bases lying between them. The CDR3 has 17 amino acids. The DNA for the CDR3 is TGCGCCAGCAGCCAAGTGAAATGGGGGGAGGTAGACACTGAAGCTTTCTTT. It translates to CASSQVKWGEVDTEAFF.

The CDR3: CASSLLTAEGGYTF. In DNA, the CDR3 is TGTGCCAGCAGCTTGTTAACAGCGGAGGGGGGCTACACCTTC. V gene TRBV5-6 combines with J gene TRBJ1-2; possible D gene TRBD1, 5 bases. Germline lookup yields CDR1 SGHDT and CDR2 YYEEEE. The CDR3 extends over 14 amino acids. V was cut by 1 base and J by 8 bases, with 15 bases left in between.

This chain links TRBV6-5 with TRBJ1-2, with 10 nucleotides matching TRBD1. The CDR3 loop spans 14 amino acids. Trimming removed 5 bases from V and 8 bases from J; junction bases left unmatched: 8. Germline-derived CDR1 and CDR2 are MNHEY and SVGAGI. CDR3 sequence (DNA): TGTGCCAGCAGTCCCGACAGGGGGCGAAGCGGCTACACCTTC. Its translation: CASSPDRGRSGYTF.

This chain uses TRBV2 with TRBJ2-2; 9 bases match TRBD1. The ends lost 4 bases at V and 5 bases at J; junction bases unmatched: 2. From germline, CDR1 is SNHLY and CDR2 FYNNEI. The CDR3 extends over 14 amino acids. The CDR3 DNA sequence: TGTGCCAGCAGTGCGGACAGGGGAACCGGGGAGCTGTTTTTT. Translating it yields CASSADRGTGELFF.

CDR3 sequence reads: CASSLGYSMNTEAFF. The CDR3 nucleotides are TGTGCCAGCAGCTTAGGGTACTCAATGAACACTGAAGCTTTCTTT. The chain links TRBV11-2 to TRBJ1-1; no clear D. CDR1 and CDR2 from the germline V gene are SGHAT and FQNNGV. V shed 1 base and J shed 0 bases, with 9 bases lying between them. CDR3 size: 15 residues.

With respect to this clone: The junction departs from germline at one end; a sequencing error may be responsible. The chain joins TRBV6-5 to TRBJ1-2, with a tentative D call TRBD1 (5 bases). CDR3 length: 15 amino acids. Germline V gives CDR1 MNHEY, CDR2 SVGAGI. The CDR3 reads CASSYSGGVNYGYTF. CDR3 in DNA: TGTGCCAGCAGTTACTCAGGAGGGGTGAACTATGGTTACACCTTC.

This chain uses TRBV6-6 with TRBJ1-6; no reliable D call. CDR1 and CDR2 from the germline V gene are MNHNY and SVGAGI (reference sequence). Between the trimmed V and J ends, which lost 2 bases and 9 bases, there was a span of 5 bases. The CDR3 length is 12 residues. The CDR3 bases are TGTGCCAGCAGTTACGAACTTTCACCCCTCCACTTT. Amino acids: CASSYELSPLHF.

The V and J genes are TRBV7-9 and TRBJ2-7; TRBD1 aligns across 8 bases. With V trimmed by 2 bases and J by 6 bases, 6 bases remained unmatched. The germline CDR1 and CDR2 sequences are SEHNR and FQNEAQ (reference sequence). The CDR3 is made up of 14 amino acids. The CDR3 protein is CASSLSDRGPEQYF. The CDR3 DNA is TGTGCCAGCAGCTTAAGTGACAGGGGTCCCGAGCAGTACTTC.

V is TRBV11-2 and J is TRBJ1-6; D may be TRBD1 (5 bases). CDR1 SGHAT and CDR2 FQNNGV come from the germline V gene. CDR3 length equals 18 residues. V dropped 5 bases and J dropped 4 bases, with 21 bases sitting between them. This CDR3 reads CASSLRQPSIYYNSPLHF. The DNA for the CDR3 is TGTGCCAGCAGCCTCAGACAGCCTTCAATCTATTATAATTCACCCCTCCACTTT.